The clone carrying this TCR beta chain showed up just a few times. Its specificity is not known. This entry is derived from a study of T cells in Graves' hyperthyroidism and ophthalmopathy. Study-wide background: It was at initial diagnosis, before any treatment, that peripheral blood was collected.

The study, taken as a whole, reports: With a median lead of approximately six months before onset, the model predicted ophthalmopathy.

From RNA transcripts, TCR beta CDR3 regions were amplified. First-round RT-PCR with HTBI primers amplified the TCR CDR3 region. TCRdb itself ran the multiplex PCR reads through MiXCR, one entry per CDR3 protein. The sample lists 400,000 to 600,000 distinct CDR3 sequences, about 16% seen once, with 25% to 35% in the top ten. V was clipped by 4 bases and J by 2 bases; unmatched bases: 17. Germline values: CDR1 KGHDR, CDR2 SFDVKD. The CDR3 is made up of 20 amino acids. Ophthalmopathy cases scored 3 or more on the Clinical Activity Score and 4 or more on NOSPECS grade, with duration below 3 months. Exclusions: uncontrolled infection, other autoimmune disease, pregnancy, lactation.

The source is a woman in her thirties with Graves' ophthalmopathy. Sequencing was carried out using blood. The genes are TRBV24-1 and TRBJ2-1, with TRBD2 identical over 9 bases. The CDR3 DNA reads as TGTGCCACCAGTGAGGATGGGGTGGTTAGCGGGAGAGGTGCCTACAATGAGCAGTTCTTC. Translation gives CATSEDGVVSGRGAYNEQFF.